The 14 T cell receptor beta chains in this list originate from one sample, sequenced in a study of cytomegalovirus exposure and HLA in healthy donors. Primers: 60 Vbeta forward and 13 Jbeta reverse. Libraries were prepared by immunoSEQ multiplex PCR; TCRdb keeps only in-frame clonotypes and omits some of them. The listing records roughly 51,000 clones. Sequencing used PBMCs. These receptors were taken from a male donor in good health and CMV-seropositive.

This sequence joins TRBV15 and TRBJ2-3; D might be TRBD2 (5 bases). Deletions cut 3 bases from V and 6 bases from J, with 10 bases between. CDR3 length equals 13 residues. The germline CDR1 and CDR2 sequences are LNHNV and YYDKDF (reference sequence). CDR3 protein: CATSSGPGDTQYF. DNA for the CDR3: TGTGCCACCAGCAGCGGACCGGGGGATACGCAGTATTTT.

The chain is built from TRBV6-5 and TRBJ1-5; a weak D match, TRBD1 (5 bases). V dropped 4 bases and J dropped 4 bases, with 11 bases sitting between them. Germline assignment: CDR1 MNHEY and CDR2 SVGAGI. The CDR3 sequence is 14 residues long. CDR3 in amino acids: CASSLSTVNQPQHF. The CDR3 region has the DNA TGTGCCAGCAGTTTATCGACAGTTAATCAGCCCCAGCATTTT.

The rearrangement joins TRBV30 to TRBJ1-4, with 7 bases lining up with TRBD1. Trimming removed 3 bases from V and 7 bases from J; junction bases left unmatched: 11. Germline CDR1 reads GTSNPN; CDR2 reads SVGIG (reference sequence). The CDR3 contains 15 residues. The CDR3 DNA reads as TGTGCCTGGAGACCCCAGACAGGGAAGAGTGAAAAACTGTTTTTT. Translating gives CAWRPQTGKSEKLFF.

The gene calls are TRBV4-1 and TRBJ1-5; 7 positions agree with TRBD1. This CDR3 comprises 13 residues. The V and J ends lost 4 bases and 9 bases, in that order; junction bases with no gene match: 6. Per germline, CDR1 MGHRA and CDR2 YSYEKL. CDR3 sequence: CASSPTGTGPQHF. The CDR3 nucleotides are TGCGCCAGCAGCCCGACAGGGACGGGGCCCCAGCATTTT.

CDR3: CATTPGSGSYNSPLHF. Written as DNA, the CDR3 is TGTGCCACTACTCCAGGGTCAGGGTCCTATAATTCACCCCTCCACTTT. The rearrangement joins TRBV10-3 to TRBJ1-6; tentative D call: TRBD1 (5 bases). V was shortened by 10 bases and J by 1 base, with 17 bases between the two germline ends. There are 16 residues in the CDR3. Germline V CDR1 and CDR2: ENHRY, SYGVKD.

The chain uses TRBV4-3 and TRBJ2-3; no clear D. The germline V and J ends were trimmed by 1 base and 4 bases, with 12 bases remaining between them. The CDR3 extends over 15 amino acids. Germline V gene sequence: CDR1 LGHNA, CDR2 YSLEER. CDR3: CASSQGLNAADTQYF. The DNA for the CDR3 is TGCGCCAGCAGCCAAGGGCTCAACGCCGCAGATACGCAGTATTTT.

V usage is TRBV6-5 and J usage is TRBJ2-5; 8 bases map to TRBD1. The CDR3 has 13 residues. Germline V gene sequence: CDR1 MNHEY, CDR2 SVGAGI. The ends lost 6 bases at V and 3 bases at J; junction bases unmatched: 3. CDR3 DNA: TGTGCCAGCAGGGTGACAGGGGAAGAGACCCAGTACTTC. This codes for CASRVTGEETQYF.

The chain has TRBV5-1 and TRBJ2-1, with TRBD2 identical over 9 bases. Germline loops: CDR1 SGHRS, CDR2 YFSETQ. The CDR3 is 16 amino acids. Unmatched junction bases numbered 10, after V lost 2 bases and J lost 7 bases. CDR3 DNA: TGCGCCAGCAGCTTATTAAGCGGGGGGACCGATAATGAGCAGTTCTTC. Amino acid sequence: CASSLLSGGTDNEQFF. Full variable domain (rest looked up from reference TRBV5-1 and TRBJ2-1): KAGVTQTPRYLIKTRGQQVTLSCSPISGHRSVSWYQQTPGQGLQFLFEYFSETQRNKGNFPGRFSGRQFSNSRSEMNVSTLELGDSALYLCASSLLSGGTDNEQFFGPGTRLTVL.

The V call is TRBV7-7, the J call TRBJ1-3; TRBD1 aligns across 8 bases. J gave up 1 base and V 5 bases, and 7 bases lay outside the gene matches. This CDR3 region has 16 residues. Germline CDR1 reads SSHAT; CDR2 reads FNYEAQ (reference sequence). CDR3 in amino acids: CASSDKDRVSGNTIYF. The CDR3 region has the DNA TGTGCCAGCAGCGATAAGGACAGGGTTTCTGGAAACACCATATATTTT. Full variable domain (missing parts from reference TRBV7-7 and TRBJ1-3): GAGVSQSPRYKVTKRGQDVTLRCDPISSHATLYWYQQALGQGPEFLTYFNYEAQPDKSGLPSDRFSAERPEGSISTLTIQRTEQRDSAMYRCASSDKDRVSGNTIYFGEGSWLTVV.

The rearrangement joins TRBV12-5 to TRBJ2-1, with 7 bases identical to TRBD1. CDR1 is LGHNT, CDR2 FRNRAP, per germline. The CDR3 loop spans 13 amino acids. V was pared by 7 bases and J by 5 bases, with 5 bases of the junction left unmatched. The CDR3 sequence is CASEADRDNEQFF. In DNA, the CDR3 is TGTGCTAGTGAAGCCGACAGGGACAATGAGCAGTTCTTC.

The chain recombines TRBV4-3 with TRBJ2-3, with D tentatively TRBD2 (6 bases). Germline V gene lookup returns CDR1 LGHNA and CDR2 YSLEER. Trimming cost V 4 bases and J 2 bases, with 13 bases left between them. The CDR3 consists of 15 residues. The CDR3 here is CASSPGGDYTDTQYF. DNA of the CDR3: TGCGCCAGCAGCCCCGGGGGTGACTACACAGATACGCAGTATTTT.

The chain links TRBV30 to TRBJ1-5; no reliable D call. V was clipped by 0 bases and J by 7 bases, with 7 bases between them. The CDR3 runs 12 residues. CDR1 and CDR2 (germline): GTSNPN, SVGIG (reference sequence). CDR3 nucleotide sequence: TGTGCCTGGAGTGTATATCCCCAGCCCCAGCATTTT. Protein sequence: CAWSVYPQPQHF.

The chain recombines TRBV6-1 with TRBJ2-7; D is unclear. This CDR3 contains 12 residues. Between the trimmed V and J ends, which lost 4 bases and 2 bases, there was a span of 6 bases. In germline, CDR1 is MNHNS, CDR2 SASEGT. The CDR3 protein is CASSGATYEQYF. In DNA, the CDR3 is TGTGCCAGCAGTGGGGCAACCTACGAGCAGTACTTC.

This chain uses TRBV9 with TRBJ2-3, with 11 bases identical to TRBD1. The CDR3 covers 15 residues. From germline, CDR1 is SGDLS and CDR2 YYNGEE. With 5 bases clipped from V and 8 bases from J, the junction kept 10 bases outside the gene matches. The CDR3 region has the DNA TGTGCCAGCAGTGCCACGGGGACAGGGGGAGGTACGCAGTATTTT. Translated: CASSATGTGGGTQYF.